Each of the 20 T cell receptor beta chains below was sequenced from the same sample in a study of blood T cell repertoires in COVID-19 (dated by TCRdb to 2020 to 2021). The library was prepared using the immunoSEQ multiplex PCR assay. The immuneACCESS repertoire file appears here via TCRdb, limited to in-frame rearrangements. These files lack a portion of the clones; in checked studies, under half of the deficit traces to unresolved V genes, and the cause of the others is not known. Here the sample has 120,000 or so clones; over 70% occur a single time. Of the sample, about 6.3% falls within the top ten clones. Sequenced material: peripheral blood. Every receptor here comes from a man at least 80 years old with active or convalescent COVID-19.

The V call is TRBV5-6, the J call TRBJ1-5; possible D gene TRBD1, 5 bases. Between the trimmed V and J ends, which lost 4 bases and 2 bases, there was a span of 7 bases. Germline CDR1 is SGHDT and CDR2 is YYEEEE. The CDR3 contains 13 residues. CDR3 bases: TGTGCCAGCAGCCAAGGGGGCAATCAGCCCCAGCATTTT. This sequence encodes CASSQGGNQPQHF.

The chain joins TRBV7-6 to TRBJ2-2; 8 bases align to TRBD1. The CDR3 spans 15 residues. Germline lookup yields CDR1 SGHVS and CDR2 FNYEAQ. V gave up 6 bases and J gave up 0 bases; unmatched junction bases: 3. The CDR3 bases are TGTGCCAGCAGACTACAGGGGGCGAACACCGGGGAGCTGTTTTTT. Its translation is CASRLQGANTGELFF.

This chain uses TRBV6-5 with TRBJ1-1; the match to TRBD1 covers 12 bases. There are 13 residues in the CDR3. The V and J ends lost 6 bases and 7 bases, in that order; junction bases with no gene match: 3. CDR1 is MNHEY, CDR2 SVGAGI, per germline. The CDR3 coding sequence is TGTGCCAGCAGCGGGACAGGGGGCGGTGAAGCTTTCTTT. Protein product: CASSGTGGGEAFF.

This CDR3 is CASSFFRDGTEAFF. The CDR3, as DNA: TGTGCCAGCAGTTTCTTCCGGGATGGGACTGAAGCTTTCTTT. The rearrangement joins TRBV28 to TRBJ1-1; D uncertain. The V gene lost 3 bases and the J gene lost 5 bases, with 13 bases spanning the gap. Germline CDR1 MDHEN, CDR2 SYDVKM. This CDR3 is built from 14 residues.

The rearrangement uses TRBV6-2 or TRBV6-3 and TRBJ2-2; 11 bases align to TRBD1. Germline CDR1 reads MNHEY; CDR2 reads SVGEGT. With V trimmed by 4 bases and J by 5 bases, 3 bases remained unmatched. This CDR3 region has 15 residues. DNA for the CDR3: TGTGCCAGCAGTTGGACAGGGGGCTGGACCGGGGAGCTGTTTTTT. It specifies CASSWTGGWTGELFF.

The chain joins TRBV19 to TRBJ1-2, with a weak D call TRBD1 (6 bases). The V end was cut by 6 bases, the J end by 6 bases, with 14 bases between. The CDR3 sequence is 13 residues long. CDR1 is LNHDA and CDR2 is SQIVND in the germline V gene (reference sequence). In DNA form, the CDR3 reads TGTGCCAGTAGCAGCGACAGGTCCAATGGCTACACCTTC. Its protein is CASSSDRSNGYTF.

The CDR3 sequence is CASSVGGGGALETQYF. Here the CDR3 DNA reads TGTGCCAGCAGCGTAGGTGGCGGGGGGGCGTTGGAGACCCAGTACTTC. The chain links TRBV9 to TRBJ2-5, with 9 bases aligning to TRBD2. The CDR3 spans 16 residues. Germline V lookup: CDR1 SGDLS, CDR2 YYNGEE. Losses at the gene ends were 0 bases for V and 5 bases for J; bases not matched to a gene: 8. The full variable domain, its missing parts supplied by reference TRBV9 and TRBJ2-5, is DSGVTQTPKHLITATGQRVTLRCSPRSGDLSVYWYQQSLDQGLQFLIQYYNGEERAKGNILERFSAQQFPDLHSELNLSSLELGDSALYFCASSVGGGGALETQYFGPGTRLLVL.

The V gene is TRBV18, the J gene TRBJ2-3, with TRBD1 as a possible D gene (6 bases). V lost 5 bases and J lost 0, with 12 bases in between. CDR3 length equals 15 residues. Germline lookup yields CDR1 KGHSH and CDR2 LQKENI. CDR3 sequence reads: CASSRQGSSTDTQYF. DNA for the CDR3: TGTGCCAGCTCAAGGCAGGGGTCTAGCACAGATACGCAGTATTTT.

The rearrangement links TRBV3-1 (or the pseudogene TRBV3-2) to TRBJ2-3, with 10 bases that match TRBD2. Germline CDR1 and CDR2: LGHDT and YNNKEL (reference sequence). The CDR3 is 15 amino acids. The trim removed 4 bases at V and 2 bases at J, leaving 3 bases unmatched. The CDR3 is CASSRGLADTDTQYF. CDR3 sequence (DNA): TGTGCCAGCAGCCGCGGACTAGCGGACACAGATACGCAGTATTTT.

The CDR3, as DNA: TGTGCCAGCAGCCTGGGACTAGCGGGGAACACCGGGGAGCTGTTTTTT. Residues: CASSLGLAGNTGELFF. This chain joins TRBV7-3 and TRBJ2-2; 12 bases map to TRBD2. The CDR3 extends over 16 amino acids. Germline CDR1 is SGHTA and CDR2 is FQGTGA. V shed 5 bases, J shed 1 base, and the junction held 2 bases outside the gene matches.

V is TRBV5-1 and J is TRBJ2-7, with D possibly TRBD2 on 7 matching bases. This CDR3 region has 15 residues. Germline CDR1 SGHRS, CDR2 YFSETQ. V dropped 0 bases and J dropped 5 bases, with 15 bases sitting between them. The CDR3 spells CASSLAGGLWDEQYF. The CDR3 region has the DNA TGCGCCAGCAGCTTGGCGGGGGGCCTGTGGGACGAGCAGTACTTC. Full variable domain (rest looked up from reference TRBV5-1 and TRBJ2-7): KAGVTQTPRYLIKTRGQQVTLSCSPISGHRSVSWYQQTPGQGLQFLFEYFSETQRNKGNFPGRFSGRQFSNSRSEMNVSTLELGDSALYLCASSLAGGLWDEQYFGPGTRLTVT.

This chain uses TRBV30 with TRBJ1-1; D ambiguous. The CDR3 runs 11 residues. V was pared by 8 bases and J by 0 bases, with 7 bases between. Per the germline V gene, CDR1 is GTSNPN and CDR2 is SVGIG (reference sequence). The CDR3 region has the DNA TGTGCCGGCTCATTGAACACTGAAGCTTTCTTT. Its protein is CAGSLNTEAFF.

The CDR3 DNA is TGTGCCAGCAGCTGGGGCACTGGCGGGGGCTCCTACGAGCAGTACTTC. Residues: CASSWGTGGGSYEQYF. The V and J genes are TRBV7-6 and TRBJ2-7; 7 bases fit TRBD2. V dropped 4 bases and J dropped 0; count of bases not matched to a gene: 9. The CDR3 length is 16 residues. The germline gives CDR1 SGHVS, CDR2 FNYEAQ.

The chain employs TRBV6-6 and TRBJ1-5; the D gene is possibly TRBD1 (6 bases). Deletions cut 10 bases from V and 3 bases from J, with 13 bases between. This CDR3 contains 13 residues. CDR1 and CDR2 (germline): MNHNY, SVGAGI (reference sequence). CDR3 sequence reads: CATNRVLNQPQHF. The CDR3 coding sequence is TGTGCCACAAACAGGGTTCTCAATCAGCCCCAGCATTTT.

This chain links TRBV9 with TRBJ2-5, with a possible D match to TRBD1 (6 bases). Germline assignment: CDR1 SGDLS and CDR2 YYNGEE. CDR3 length: 14 amino acids. Trimming removed 4 bases at V and 3 bases at J, with 13 bases between. The CDR3 spells CASSPADSKETQYF. The CDR3 DNA reads as TGTGCCAGCAGCCCAGCGGACAGCAAAGAGACCCAGTACTTC.

The CDR3 bases are TGTGCCAGCAGCCCTGGGGGGTCGAACACTGAAGCTTTCTTT. Protein product: CASSPGGSNTEAFF. The chain joins TRBV7-2 to TRBJ1-1; possibly TRBD1 for D (5 bases). Trimming took off 5 bases at V and 1 base at J, with 11 bases between the two ends. Germline loops: CDR1 SGHTA, CDR2 FQGNSA. The CDR3 sequence is 14 residues long.

This chain uses TRBV6-2 or TRBV6-3 with TRBJ1-5, with a possible D match to TRBD1 (6 bases). Germline CDR1 and CDR2: MNHEY and SVGEGT. The CDR3 is 15 amino acids. Deletions cut 6 bases from V and 2 bases from J, with 14 bases between. CDR3 sequence: CASSEDSLGNQPQHF. The CDR3 DNA follows: TGTGCCAGCAGCGAGGACAGTCTCGGCAATCAGCCCCAGCATTTT.

The rearrangement links TRBV30 to TRBJ1-6; TRBD1 aligns across 9 bases. The CDR3 sequence is 13 residues long. Germline CDR1 and CDR2: GTSNPN and SVGIG (reference sequence). V lost 5 bases, J lost 10 bases, and 6 bases stayed unmatched. CDR3 region: CAWAGQGNSPLHF. The CDR3 nucleotides are TGTGCCTGGGCGGGACAGGGAAACTCACCCCTCCACTTT.

The chain uses TRBV7-2 and TRBJ2-3, with 8 bases lining up with TRBD1. This CDR3 is built from 15 residues. V trimming: 3 bases; J trimming: 3 bases; junction bases outside the gene matches: 5. The germline V gene encodes CDR1 SGHTA and CDR2 FQGNSA. The CDR3, as DNA: TGTGCCAGCAGCTTTCGACAGGGGAAGACAGATACGCAGTATTTT. Its translation is CASSFRQGKTDTQYF.

V and J are TRBV6-5 and TRBJ2-2, with D perhaps matching TRBD1 (6 bases). Germline CDR1 and CDR2: MNHEY and SVGAGI. The CDR3 totals 14 residues. V dropped 5 bases and J dropped 5 bases, with 12 bases sitting between them. The CDR3 protein is CASSNQGWTGELFF. The CDR3 nucleotides are TGTGCCAGCAGTAACCAGGGGTGGACCGGGGAGCTGTTTTTT.